This T cell receptor beta chain derives from a study of cytomegalovirus exposure and HLA in healthy donors. Study-wide points: Associated with cytomegalovirus, according to the listing, were around 170 TCR beta chains.

Comment on this clone: The antigen is unknown.

PCR employed 60 Vbeta and 13 Jbeta primers. Sequenced by immunoSEQ multiplex PCR; TCRdb stores in-frame clones only, minus some. Here the sample spans around 190,000 clones, 80% to 90% being singletons. Germline V lookup: CDR1 SGHKS, CDR2 YYEKEE (reference sequence). V was pared by 3 bases and J by 5 bases, with 7 bases of the junction left unmatched. The CDR3 is 15 residues long. The genes are TRBV5-5 and TRBJ2-3, with 9 bases aligning to TRBD1. Sequencing used PBMCs. This clonotype was sampled from a man aged 35-49 years in good health and CMV-seropositive. DNA of the CDR3: TGTGCCAGCAGCTCAGGGACAGGGTTGGGAGATACGCAGTATTTT. Its protein is CASSSGTGLGDTQYF.